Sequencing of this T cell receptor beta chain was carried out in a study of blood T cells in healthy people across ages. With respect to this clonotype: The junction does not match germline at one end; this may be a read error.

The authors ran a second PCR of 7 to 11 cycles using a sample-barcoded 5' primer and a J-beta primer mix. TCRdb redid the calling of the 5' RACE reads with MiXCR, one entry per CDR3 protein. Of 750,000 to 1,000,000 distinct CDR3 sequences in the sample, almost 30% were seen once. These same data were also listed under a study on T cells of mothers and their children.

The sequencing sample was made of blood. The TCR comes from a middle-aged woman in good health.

CDR3 loop: CAGSYVEDYEQYF. The CDR3 region has the DNA TGTGCCGGCAGTTACGTTGAGGATTACGAGCAGTACTTC. The rearrangement joins TRBV6-2 or TRBV6-3 to TRBJ2-7; D is unresolved. The CDR3 sequence is 13 residues long. Germline values: CDR1 MNHEY, CDR2 SVGEGT.